The 12 T cell receptor beta chains in this list originate from one sample, sequenced in a study of response to subunit inactivated influenza vaccine (dated by TCRdb to the late 2010s). The method was RT-PCR. The data were produced on an Illumina HiSeq 2500. The public reads were reprocessed in TCRdb via fastp at Q25 and MiXCR, keeping in-frame beta chains. Rows with a matching CDR3 protein are joined into one entry that keeps the most common DNA and genes. The sample contains about 570,000 distinct CDR3 sequences, about 12% of them found a single time. The leading ten clones occupy roughly 10% of the sample. The material was PBMCs from blood, obtained on the day of vaccination. Receptor source: a man aged 50-59 years who received an inactivated influenza vaccine. Donor details come from another sample of the same person, matched by shared clones.

The V and J genes are TRBV18 and TRBJ2-1; TRBD1 aligns across 7 bases. Germline CDR1 and CDR2: KGHSH and LQKENI. V was pared by 4 bases and J by 7 bases, with 10 bases of the junction left unmatched. This CDR3 is 15 amino acids long. The CDR3 DNA reads as TGTGCCAGCTCACGGCAGGGACAGTCCTTAAATGAGCAGTTCTTC. It codes for CASSRQGQSLNEQFF.

This clonotype was seen only a few times. This chain connects TRBV10-3 to TRBJ2-7; 9 bases agree with TRBD1. Germline CDR1 is ENHRY and CDR2 is SYGVKD. V lost 8 bases, J lost 2 bases, and 22 bases stayed unmatched. The CDR3 covers 19 residues. CDR3 DNA sequence: TGTGCCATCCAGGGAACCCTTTACCCGGGACAGGGACCTGCCTACGAGCAGTACTTC. It codes for CAIQGTLYPGQGPAYEQYF.

This clonotype was seen only a few times. V and J are TRBV4-3 and TRBJ2-4, with D perhaps matching TRBD2 (5 bases). The V end lost 0 bases, the J end lost 2 bases, and 17 bases lay between the germline ends. The CDR3 totals 18 residues. In germline, CDR1 is LGHNA, CDR2 YSLEER. Written as DNA, the CDR3 is TGCGCCAGCAGCCAAGATAGGACGGGGTGGAGCCCCAAAAACATTCAGTACTTC. It specifies CASSQDRTGWSPKNIQYF.

The CDR3 coding sequence is TGTGCCAGCAGTTACGGGACAGAGACCTACGAGCAGTACTTC. It encodes CASSYGTETYEQYF. The chain is built from TRBV6-2 or TRBV6-3 and TRBJ2-7; 7 bases map to TRBD1. The trim removed 2 bases at V and 2 bases at J, leaving 3 bases unmatched. The CDR3 runs to 14 residues. The germline CDR1 and CDR2 sequences are MNHEY and SVGEGT.

This chain links TRBV5-1 with TRBJ2-7; 11 bases align to TRBD2. There are 15 residues in the CDR3. J gave up 2 bases and V 3 bases, and 4 bases lay outside the gene matches. The germline V gene has CDR1 SGHRS and CDR2 YFSETQ. CDR3 in amino acids: CASSSGTSGAYEQYF. Written as DNA, the CDR3 is TGCGCCAGCAGCTCGGGGACTAGCGGAGCCTACGAGCAGTACTTC. Complete variable domain (other parts from reference TRBV5-1 and TRBJ2-7): KAGVTQTPRYLIKTRGQQVTLSCSPISGHRSVSWYQQTPGQGLQFLFEYFSETQRNKGNFPGRFSGRQFSNSRSEMNVSTLELGDSALYLCASSSGTSGAYEQYFGPGTRLTVT.

The J gene is TRBJ2-6, the V gene TRBV6-1; D possibly corresponds to TRBD1 (5 bases). The V and J ends lost 6 bases and 0 bases respectively, with 12 bases between them. This CDR3 comprises 16 residues. The V gene's germline CDR1 is MNHNS and CDR2 SASEGT. This CDR3 is CASRTESSSGANVLTF. DNA of the CDR3: TGTGCCAGCAGGACAGAGTCTAGCTCTGGGGCCAACGTCCTGACTTTC.

This clonotype showed up just a few times. The CDR3 sequence: CASSEGYTTGELFF. The CDR3 DNA is TGTGCCAGCAGCGAGGGGTACACCACCGGGGAGCTGTTTTTT. The chain links TRBV9 to TRBJ2-2, with a possible D match to TRBD1 (5 bases). This CDR3 has 14 residues. Germline V gene sequence: CDR1 SGDLS, CDR2 YYNGEE. V lost 3 bases, J lost 4 bases, and 10 bases lay in between.

The chain employs TRBV12-3 or TRBV12-4 and TRBJ2-7; a weak D match, TRBD2 (6 bases). Trimming removed 5 bases at V and 9 bases at J, with 17 bases between. This CDR3 region has 13 residues. CDR3 sequence (DNA): TGTGCCAGCAGTCACCGCGCAGTGGGAGGGCAGTACTTC. Amino acid sequence: CASSHRAVGGQYF.

Many counts were recorded for this clonotype. V and J are TRBV9 and TRBJ2-7; TRBD2 is a possible D gene (5 bases). With 0 bases removed from V and 3 bases from J, the gap between germline ends came to 13 bases. CDR3 length: 15 residues. Per the germline V gene, CDR1 is SGDLS and CDR2 is YYNGEE. The CDR3 protein is CASSVDGNSYYEQYF. In nucleotides, the CDR3 is TGTGCCAGCAGCGTAGACGGGAACTCCTACTACGAGCAGTACTTC.

This clonotype has more than one count but fewer than ten. The rearrangement links TRBV15 to TRBJ1-1, with 7 nucleotides matching TRBD1. CDR1 and CDR2 (germline): LNHNV, YYDKDF (reference sequence). The trim removed 0 bases at V and 4 bases at J, leaving 5 bases unmatched. The CDR3 contains 15 residues. CDR3 bases: TGTGCCACCAGCAGAGACAGGGGGTTAGGCACTGAAGCTTTCTTT. Its protein is CATSRDRGLGTEAFF.

The chain combines TRBV5-6 with TRBJ2-7, with D perhaps given as TRBD1 or TRBD2 (5 bases each). Germline V gene lookup returns CDR1 SGHDT and CDR2 YYEEEE. The CDR3 loop spans 13 amino acids. Trimming removed 8 bases at V and 6 bases at J, with 18 bases between. Here the CDR3 reads CARSTGTLCEQYF. The CDR3 DNA sequence: TGTGCCAGGAGCACGGGGACCCTCTGCGAGCAGTACTTC. Drawing the rest from reference TRBV5-6 and TRBJ2-7, the complete variable domain is DAGVTQSPTHLIKTRGQQVTLRCSPKSGHDTVSWYQQALGQGPQFIFQYYEEEERQRGNFPDRFSGHQFPNYSSELNVNALLLGDSALYLCARSTGTLCEQYFGPGTRLTVT.

In this sample, this clonotype turned up a few times. This rearrangement joins TRBV2 to TRBJ2-7; 7 bases line up with TRBD1. V dropped 5 bases and J dropped 1; count of bases not matched to a gene: 8. This CDR3 region has 15 residues. CDR1 is SNHLY and CDR2 is FYNNEI in the germline V gene. CDR3 residues: CASSPRTGASYEQYF. The DNA for the CDR3 is TGTGCCAGCAGTCCCAGAACAGGGGCGTCCTACGAGCAGTACTTC. The entire variable domain, with the rest obtained from reference TRBV2 and TRBJ2-7, is as follows: EPEVTQTPSHQVTQMGQEVILRCVPISNHLYFYWYRQILGQKVEFLVSFYNNEISEKSEIFDDQFSVERPDGSNFTLKIRSTKLEDSAMYFCASSPRTGASYEQYFGPGTRLTVT.